One sample yielded the 23 T cell receptor beta chains listed below, sequenced in a study of T-cell memory formation after mild COVID-19. TCRdb passed the 5' RACE reads through MiXCR, listing each CDR3 protein once. Of fewer than 700,000 distinct CDR3 sequences in the sample, more than 15% were seen once. The sample comprised PBMCs or a T cell subset sorted from them (not recorded which). These receptors originate from an adult woman who had mild COVID-19 (a few samples of this study predate the infection). Cell type and time point are not known.

The chain combines TRBV7-2 with TRBJ2-5, with 9 bases identical to TRBD2. V shed 1 base, J shed 5 bases, and the junction held 5 bases outside the gene matches. The V gene's germline CDR1 is SGHTA and CDR2 FQGNSA. CDR3 length equals 15 residues. This chain's CDR3 is CASSLGGSGSETQYF. CDR3 bases: TGTGCCAGCAGCTTAGGAGGTAGCGGGAGTGAGACCCAGTACTTC.

The V gene is TRBV12-3 or TRBV12-4, the J gene TRBJ2-7; maybe TRBD2 (6 bases). This CDR3 is built from 16 residues. The V end lost 4 bases, the J end lost 2 bases, and 18 bases lay between the germline ends. The CDR3 nucleotides read TGTGCCAGCAGTTCAAGGATTAGCGGTCCTGCCTACGAGCAGTACTTC. Translation gives CASSSRISGPAYEQYF.

The chain has TRBV27 and TRBJ1-2; TRBD1 aligns across 7 bases. Per germline, CDR1 MNHEY and CDR2 SMNVEV (reference sequence). The length of the CDR3 is 13 residues. V was clipped by 7 bases and J by 3 bases; unmatched bases: 5. CDR3: CASTPGTDYGYTF. CDR3 DNA: TGTGCCAGCACCCCCGGGACAGACTATGGCTACACCTTC.

The chain has TRBV19 and TRBJ1-5; D is possibly TRBD1 (6 bases). V dropped 4 bases and J dropped 5 bases, with 15 bases sitting between them. Per germline, CDR1 LNHDA and CDR2 SQIVND (reference sequence). CDR3 size: 15 residues. The chain's CDR3 is CASSTLKGGHQPQHF. The CDR3 region has the DNA TGTGCCAGTAGTACCCTCAAGGGGGGGCATCAGCCCCAGCATTTT.

The CDR3 coding sequence is TGTGCCAGCAGTTTAGAGGAGGCAGGGGCTGAAGCTTTCTTT. Translated: CASSLEEAGAEAFF. The chain employs TRBV12-3 or TRBV12-4 and TRBJ1-1, with a possible D match to TRBD1 (6 bases). The germline V and J ends were trimmed by 1 base and 6 bases, with 12 bases remaining between them. CDR3 length: 14 residues.

Many counts were recorded for this clonotype. The chain links TRBV6-5 to TRBJ2-7; no definite D call. This CDR3 comprises 13 residues. V lost 6 bases, J lost 2 bases, and 11 bases lay in between. Germline values: CDR1 MNHEY, CDR2 SVGAGI. In DNA form, the CDR3 reads TGTGCCAGCAGCTCCGGACCTACCTACGAGCAGTACTTC. Translated: CASSSGPTYEQYF.

This clonotype was detected a few times. The rearrangement links TRBV5-5 to TRBJ2-7; D is unresolved. Germline V gene lookup returns CDR1 SGHKS and CDR2 YYEKEE (reference sequence). The ends were cut back, 1 base at V and 0 bases at J, with 11 bases in the middle. This CDR3 has 15 residues. CDR3 nucleotide sequence: TGTGCCAGCAGCTTGCAAAAACATAGCTCCTACGAGCAGTACTTC. This translates into CASSLQKHSSYEQYF.

The V call is TRBV7-9, the J call TRBJ1-1; D is perhaps TRBD1 (5 bases). V was clipped by 8 bases and J by 11 bases, with 15 bases between them. This CDR3 has 11 amino acids. CDR1 is SEHNR, CDR2 FQNEAQ, per germline (reference sequence). CDR3 DNA: TGTGCCAGCGCCGGACAAGTTGAGGCTTTCTTT. This sequence encodes CASAGQVEAFF.

The sample holds many counts of this clonotype. The chain links TRBV4-1 to TRBJ2-5, with D hard to call. The CDR3 contains 13 residues. Trimming took off 4 bases at V and 7 bases at J, with 13 bases between the two ends. Germline CDR1 and CDR2: MGHRA and YSYEKL. CDR3 DNA: TGCGCCAGCAGCCCCAACACTCCGGGGACCCAGTACTTC. Translated: CASSPNTPGTQYF.

The chain joins TRBV13 to TRBJ2-3; the D gene is possibly TRBD2 (7 bases). The CDR3 sequence is 15 residues long. With 5 bases removed from V and 3 bases from J, the gap between germline ends came to 15 bases. Germline CDR1 is PRHDT and CDR2 is FYEKMQ (reference sequence). Written as DNA, the CDR3 is TGTGCCAGCAGCCGACTACAGGGAGGGACAGATACGCAGTATTTT. Protein: CASSRLQGGTDTQYF.

This clonotype was detected only a few times. The rearrangement uses TRBV5-4 and TRBJ2-5; 7 positions match TRBD2. CDR1 is SGHNT, CDR2 YYREEE, per germline (reference sequence). With 4 bases clipped from V and 0 bases from J, the junction kept 9 bases outside the gene matches. The CDR3 extends over 16 amino acids. This CDR3 is CASSPGSGAYQETQYF. CDR3 bases: TGTGCCAGCAGCCCGGGAAGCGGGGCGTACCAAGAGACCCAGTACTTC.

This clonotype was recorded at least ten times. V is TRBV20-1 and J is TRBJ2-5; a weak D match, TRBD2 (6 bases). This CDR3 contains 14 residues. Trimming shortened V by 3 bases and J by 3 bases, and 14 bases separated the two germline ends. Per the germline V gene, CDR1 is DFQATT and CDR2 is SNEGSKA (reference sequence). The CDR3 nucleotides are TGCAGTGCTAGCCCCGGGACGGGAGAAGAGACCCAGTACTTC. This translates into CSASPGTGEETQYF.

The chain employs TRBV19 and TRBJ1-1, with D possibly being TRBD1 (5 bases). The CDR3 is 12 amino acids. Trimming took off 3 bases at V and 9 bases at J, with 11 bases between the two ends. Germline-derived CDR1 and CDR2 are LNHDA and SQIVND (reference sequence). The chain's CDR3 is CASSMEGVKAFF. CDR3 DNA: TGTGCCAGTAGTATGGAAGGGGTAAAAGCTTTCTTT.

The table lists this clonotype with a few counts. One junction end disagrees with the germline gene, perhaps due to a read error. The chain carries TRBV29-1 and TRBJ1-2; D remains ambiguous. Germline CDR1 and CDR2: SQVTM and ANQGSEA. The length of the CDR3 is 11 residues. The CDR3 is CSVVGNSGYTF. CDR3 DNA: TGCAGCGTTGTTGGGAACTCTGGCTACACCTTC.

This clonotype was counted only a few times. V usage is TRBV7-9 and J usage is TRBJ1-2; possible D gene TRBD1, 5 bases. CDR1 is SEHNR, CDR2 FQNEAQ, per germline (reference sequence). CDR3 length: 14 amino acids. V shed 5 bases and J shed 4 bases, with 14 bases lying between them. CDR3 in amino acids: CASSLIQGSYGYTF. Here the CDR3 DNA reads TGTGCCAGCAGCCTTATCCAGGGTTCCTATGGCTACACCTTC. Full variable domain (rest looked up from reference TRBV7-9 and TRBJ1-2): DTGVSQNPRHKITKRGQNVTFRCDPISEHNRLYWYRQTLGQGPEFLTYFQNEAQLEKSRLLSDRFSAERPKGSFSTLEIQRTEQGDSAMYLCASSLIQGSYGYTFGSGTRLTVV.

This clonotype appeared many times. The rearrangement joins TRBV7-2 to TRBJ1-4; D gene ambiguous. The V gene's germline CDR1 is SGHTA and CDR2 FQGNSA. V dropped 0 bases and J dropped 1 base, with 6 bases sitting between them. This CDR3 region has 15 residues. CDR3 sequence (DNA): TGTGCCAGCAGCTTAGCCCGGGGAACTAATGAAAAACTGTTTTTT. Amino acid sequence: CASSLARGTNEKLFF.

The CDR3 nucleotides are TGTGCCAGCAGTTTCTTTAGGACAGAAACAGAAGCTTTCTTT. It codes for CASSFFRTETEAFF. The chain recombines TRBV12-3 or TRBV12-4 with TRBJ1-1, with D maybe TRBD1 (6 bases). The CDR3 sequence is 14 residues long. Deletions cut 3 bases from V and 8 bases from J, with 16 bases between.

This clonotype showed up just a few times. The chain uses TRBV5-6 and TRBJ2-3; D is unresolved. The length of the CDR3 is 15 residues. In germline, CDR1 is SGHDT, CDR2 YYEEEE. The V and J ends lost 4 bases and 0 bases respectively, with 12 bases between them. The CDR3: CASSPDAFSTDTQYF. Written as DNA, the CDR3 is TGTGCCAGCAGCCCGGACGCTTTTAGCACAGATACGCAGTATTTT.

The sample holds a few counts of this clonotype. The rearrangement joins TRBV4-1 to TRBJ2-4; 10 nucleotides match TRBD1. The V segment lost 1 base and the J segment 1 base; nucleotides outside the gene matches: 7. Germline lookup yields CDR1 MGHRA and CDR2 YSYEKL. The CDR3 is made up of 18 amino acids. The CDR3 spells CASSQGGQGVVAKNIQYF. CDR3 sequence (DNA): TGCGCCAGCAGCCAAGGTGGACAGGGGGTCGTCGCCAAAAACATTCAGTACTTC.

The V gene is TRBV15, the J gene TRBJ2-2, with D unresolved. Trimming pared 4 bases from V and 3 bases from J, leaving 12 bases between. In germline, CDR1 is LNHNV, CDR2 YYDKDF (reference sequence). The CDR3 contains 15 residues. The CDR3 region is CATSTGNSHTGELFF. The CDR3 coding sequence is TGTGCCACCAGCACTGGCAACAGTCACACCGGGGAGCTGTTTTTT.

The V gene is TRBV12-3 or TRBV12-4, the J gene TRBJ2-3; D might be TRBD1 (6 bases). V lost 3 bases and J lost 2, with 12 bases in between. There are 15 residues in the CDR3. The CDR3 spells CASSFQGPYTDTQYF. The CDR3 nucleotides read TGTGCCAGCAGTTTCCAGGGGCCCTACACAGATACGCAGTATTTT.

In this sample, this clonotype turned up once. The chain joins TRBV6-1 to TRBJ2-7, with D possibly TRBD2 on 7 matching bases. This CDR3 spans 15 amino acids. CDR1 is MNHNS and CDR2 is SASEGT in the germline V gene. Trimming removed 2 bases from V and 4 bases from J, with 15 bases in between. The CDR3 sequence: CASSERGGRGYEQYF. The CDR3 DNA reads as TGTGCCAGCAGTGAAAGGGGGGGCCGGGGATACGAGCAGTACTTC.

This clonotype was counted between two and nine times. J is TRBJ2-3 and V is TRBV24-1; D not resolved. This CDR3 comprises 12 residues. Trimming pared 9 bases from V and 3 bases from J, leaving 9 bases between. CDR1 and CDR2 from the germline V gene are KGHDR and SFDVKD. The CDR3 DNA reads TGTGCCACCGGTCGCGCTACAGATACGCAGTATTTT. This sequence encodes CATGRATDTQYF.